These 19 T cell receptor beta chains were all obtained from the same sample, sequenced in a study of blood T cell repertoires in COVID-19. Measured with immunoSEQ multiplex PCR; TCRdb has only the in-frame clones, and not every one. This sample yields some 140,000 clones, of which about 76% are seen a single time; 13% belongs to the top ten. Material: peripheral blood. All receptors derive from a man older than 75 with acute or convalescent COVID-19.

This chain connects TRBV2 to TRBJ2-7; the D gene is possibly TRBD1 (6 bases). V was clipped by 7 bases and J by 11 bases, with 18 bases between them. Germline V CDR1 and CDR2: SNHLY, FYNNEI. The CDR3 covers 12 residues. The CDR3: CASTREPPGEYF. CDR3 in DNA: TGTGCCAGCACCAGGGAACCTCCAGGGGAGTACTTC.

The chain recombines TRBV5-1 with TRBJ1-6, with 9 bases lining up with TRBD1. From germline, CDR1 is SGHRS and CDR2 YFSETQ. CDR3 length equals 15 residues. Losses at the gene ends were 4 bases for V and 5 bases for J; bases not matched to a gene: 4. The CDR3 coding sequence is TGCGCCAGCAGCCCGGGACAGGGAAATAATTCACCCCTCCACTTT. It encodes CASSPGQGNNSPLHF.

The sample holds a few counts of this clone. The V call is TRBV6-1, the J call TRBJ1-5; TRBD1 is a possible D gene (6 bases). The germline gives CDR1 MNHNS, CDR2 SASEGT. With 3 bases removed from V and 1 base from J, the gap between germline ends came to 13 bases. This CDR3 contains 16 residues. As DNA, the CDR3 is TGTGCCAGCAGTGATCCCAGGGGATCCAGCAATCAGCCCCAGCATTTT. It is translated as CASSDPRGSSNQPQHF.

The rearrangement uses TRBV24-1 and TRBJ2-3; D gene uncertain. CDR1 and CDR2 from the germline V gene are KGHDR and SFDVKD. The CDR3 has 14 residues. V was shortened by 7 bases and J by 2 bases, with 12 bases between the two germline ends. For the CDR3, the DNA is TGTGCCACCAGGAGCAAGCGACCCACAGATACGCAGTATTTT. This codes for CATRSKRPTDTQYF.

The genes are TRBV12-3 or TRBV12-4 and TRBJ1-4; D is unresolved. The V end was cut by 3 bases, the J end by 7 bases, with 6 bases between. CDR3 size: 12 residues. The CDR3 loop is CASSFFGEKLFF. The DNA of the CDR3 is TGTGCCAGCAGTTTCTTCGGTGAAAAACTGTTTTTT.

CDR3 bases: TGTGCCAGCTCGGTGGGACAGGGCGGTCAGCCCCAGCATTTT. Protein: CASSVGQGGQPQHF. The V call is TRBV2, the J call TRBJ1-5, with TRBD1 matching over 9 bases. CDR1 SNHLY and CDR2 FYNNEI come from the germline V gene. The CDR3 is made up of 14 amino acids. Germline trimming cut 8 bases from V and 6 bases from J; bases unmatched to any gene: 8.

The chain uses TRBV24-1 and TRBJ2-2; a weak D match, TRBD1 (5 bases). Germline V gene sequence: CDR1 KGHDR, CDR2 SFDVKD. The CDR3 totals 17 residues. V lost 3 bases and J 3 bases, leaving 16 bases between the germline ends. DNA of the CDR3: TGTGCCACCAGTGATCCAACAGGTCCCCAGGACACCGGGGAGCTGTTTTTT. It is translated as CATSDPTGPQDTGELFF.

This chain uses TRBV4-3 with TRBJ1-1; possible D gene TRBD1, 5 bases. The length of the CDR3 is 14 residues. V dropped 0 bases and J dropped 10 bases, with 15 bases sitting between them. Germline loops: CDR1 LGHNA, CDR2 YSLEER. Here the CDR3 reads CASSQELAGTRAFF. The CDR3 DNA reads as TGCGCCAGCAGCCAAGAATTGGCGGGGACGAGAGCTTTCTTT.

This clone was detected once. The rearrangement uses TRBV7-2 and TRBJ2-5; no clear D. The CDR3 length is 13 residues. Germline V lookup: CDR1 SGHTA, CDR2 FQGNSA. Trimming removed 2 bases from V and 5 bases from J, with 9 bases in between. CDR3 protein: CASSLLAAETQYF. The CDR3 DNA follows: TGTGCCAGCAGCTTACTTGCAGCGGAGACCCAGTACTTC.

V usage is TRBV4-3 and J usage is TRBJ1-3; D is uncertain. Germline values: CDR1 LGHNA, CDR2 YSLEER. This CDR3 has 14 residues. V gave up 1 base and J gave up 4 bases, with 8 bases separating them. This chain's CDR3 is CASSQGAGGNTIYF. CDR3 coding DNA: TGCGCCAGCAGCCAAGGCGCAGGAGGAAACACCATATATTTT.

This chain uses TRBV14 with TRBJ2-7, with D perhaps matching TRBD1 (5 bases). Germline CDR1 and CDR2: SGHDN and FVKESK. CDR3 length equals 16 residues. Deletions cut 0 bases from V and 5 bases from J, with 17 bases between. The DNA of the CDR3 is TGTGCCAGCAGCCAAGAGGAAGGGGTCAGGCGGAACGAGCAGTACTTC. Protein sequence: CASSQEEGVRRNEQYF. The full variable domain, rest sourced from reference TRBV14 and TRBJ2-7, is EAGVTQFPSHSVIEKGQTVTLRCDPISGHDNLYWYRRVMGKEIKFLLHFVKESKQDESGMPNNRFLAERTGGTYSTLKVQPAELEDSGVYFCASSQEEGVRRNEQYFGPGTRLTVT.

This clone was seen only once. The chain employs TRBV2 and TRBJ1-6; 8 nucleotides agree with TRBD1. Germline V CDR1 and CDR2: SNHLY, FYNNEI. This CDR3 is built from 16 residues. The junction had 4 bases not matched to a gene; V was cut back by 2 bases and J by 4 bases. Here the CDR3 DNA reads TGTGCCAGCAGTGAAAAGGGACAGGCTTATAATTCACCCCTCCACTTT. The encoded protein is CASSEKGQAYNSPLHF.

The CDR3 bases are TGTGCCAGCAGCTTGGCCCATAATCAGCCCCAGCATTTT. It specifies CASSLAHNQPQHF. This sequence joins TRBV5-5 and TRBJ1-5; no clear D. Germline assignment: CDR1 SGHKS and CDR2 YYEKEE (reference sequence). This CDR3 has 13 amino acids. The V end was cut by 0 bases, the J end by 4 bases, with 5 bases between.

This chain uses TRBV28 with TRBJ1-3; D ambiguous. The V end was cut by 5 bases, the J end by 2 bases, with 16 bases between. The CDR3 is 16 residues long. CDR1 and CDR2 (germline): MDHEN, SYDVKM. CDR3 sequence: CASSTHLQVAGNTIYF. Written as DNA, the CDR3 is TGTGCCAGCAGTACCCACCTCCAGGTCGCTGGAAACACCATATATTTT.

V gene TRBV4-3 combines with J gene TRBJ2-3; 13 bases are shared with TRBD2. Per germline, CDR1 LGHNA and CDR2 YSLEER. CDR3 size: 16 residues. V dropped 4 bases and J dropped 1; count of bases not matched to a gene: 2. CDR3 sequence: CASSRGLAGGTDTQYF. The DNA of the CDR3 is TGCGCCAGCAGCCGAGGACTAGCGGGGGGCACAGATACGCAGTATTTT.

This chain joins TRBV5-1 and TRBJ2-7; the D gene is possibly TRBD2 (6 bases). Germline CDR1 is SGHRS and CDR2 is YFSETQ. The CDR3 runs 15 residues. The V end was cut by 2 bases, the J end by 3 bases, with 15 bases between. The CDR3 region is CASSLVGGDFYEQYF. The CDR3, as DNA: TGCGCCAGCAGCTTAGTGGGTGGGGACTTCTACGAGCAGTACTTC.

This clone was recorded a few times. This chain joins TRBV5-1 and TRBJ1-4; TRBD1 matches at 9 bases. The germline V gene has CDR1 SGHRS and CDR2 YFSETQ. After removal of 0 bases from V and 7 bases from J, the junction contained 13 bases not matched to a gene. The CDR3 is 18 amino acids. CDR3 bases: TGCGCCAGCAGCTTGGACCCCGGACAGGGGATCGTGCGTGAAAAACTGTTTTTT. It yields the protein CASSLDPGQGIVREKLFF. The variable domain in full, completed from reference TRBV5-1 and TRBJ1-4, reads KAGVTQTPRYLIKTRGQQVTLSCSPISGHRSVSWYQQTPGQGLQFLFEYFSETQRNKGNFPGRFSGRQFSNSRSEMNVSTLELGDSALYLCASSLDPGQGIVREKLFFGSGTQLSVL.

About this clone itself: An end of the junction differs from the germline gene, which may be a read error. The V gene is TRBV19, the J gene TRBJ1-1; possible D gene TRBD1, 6 bases. The CDR3 is 11 amino acids. Germline V lookup: CDR1 LNHDA, CDR2 SQIVND (reference sequence). The chain's CDR3 is CASSMDDRTEF. CDR3 sequence (DNA): TGTGCCAGTAGTATGGACGATAGGACAGAGTTT.

The chain combines TRBV2 with TRBJ1-5; possible D gene TRBD1, 5 bases. Trimming removed 4 bases at V and 0 bases at J, with 10 bases between. The CDR3 runs to 15 residues. CDR1 and CDR2 from the germline V gene are SNHLY and FYNNEI. The CDR3 bases are TGTGCCAGCAGTGGACAGATTTCTAGCAATCAGCCCCAGCATTTT. Amino acid sequence: CASSGQISSNQPQHF.